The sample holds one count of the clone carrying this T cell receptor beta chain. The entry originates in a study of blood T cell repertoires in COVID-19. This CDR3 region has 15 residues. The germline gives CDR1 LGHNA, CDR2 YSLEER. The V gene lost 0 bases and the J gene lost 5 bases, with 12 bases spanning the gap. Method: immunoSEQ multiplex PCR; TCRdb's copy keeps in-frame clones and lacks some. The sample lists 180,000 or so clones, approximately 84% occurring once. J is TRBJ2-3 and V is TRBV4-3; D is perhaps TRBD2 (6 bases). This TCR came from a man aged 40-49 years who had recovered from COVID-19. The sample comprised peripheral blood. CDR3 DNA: TGCGCCAGCAGCCAAGATCACAACGGGGGAGATACGCAGTATTTT. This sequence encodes CASSQDHNGGDTQYF.